The TCR beta chain described here comes from a study of long-term antiretroviral therapy in people with HIV. The study's findings and limits: Older ART regimens may have been in use when blood was drawn between about 2003 and 2017. It was observed that HIV repertoires exhibited narrower CDR3 length ranges than controls.

This was the immunoSEQ v3.0 assay at survey level. The method was immunoSEQ multiplex PCR; TCRdb's version includes in-frame clones alone and lacks a portion of them. This table holds 30,000 to 40,000 clones, about four fifths found once. This clone has a handful of counts. No antigen is known for it. The CDR3 runs 15 residues. Germline trimming cut 5 bases from V and 8 bases from J; bases unmatched to any gene: 9. The germline CDR1 and CDR2 sequences are SGHVS and FNYEAQ. Source: unsorted PBMCs, taken 1.9 years after starting antiretroviral therapy. This TCR was recovered from a man between 18 and 35 years old with HIV. This chain uses TRBV7-6 with TRBJ1-2; TRBD1 matches 12 bases. For the CDR3, the DNA is TGTGCCAGCAGCCGTTCGGGACAGGGGGCACGAGGCTACACCTTC. This gives the protein CASSRSGQGARGYTF.